The 27 T cell receptor beta chains below all came from one sample that was sequenced in a study of T cell repertoires in cytomegalovirus infection. Each CDR3 protein gets one entry after TCRdb re-called the reads with MiXCR. The sample lists approximately 70,000 distinct CDR3 sequences, approximately 22% occurring once. What these receptors recognize is not known. Sequenced input: PBMCs, sequenced either directly or after in vitro stimulation (not recorded which). The source of these receptors is a human donor in good health (CMV status not recorded). Some clones in this sample may be carry-over from other donors' samples.

This clonotype was observed a handful of times. V and J are TRBV7-2 and TRBJ1-3; D is uncertain. Per the germline V gene, CDR1 is SGHTA and CDR2 is FQGNSA. V shed 3 bases and J shed 0 bases, with 6 bases lying between them. The CDR3 contains 14 residues. CDR3: CASSFTVSGNTIYF. CDR3 in DNA: TGTGCCAGCAGCTTCACAGTCTCTGGAAACACCATATATTTT.

V and J are TRBV24-1 and TRBJ2-7, with D hard to call. This CDR3 comprises 13 residues. Trimming removed 3 bases from V and 8 bases from J, with 13 bases in between. Germline lookup yields CDR1 KGHDR and CDR2 SFDVKD. CDR3 sequence (DNA): TGTGCCACCAGTGATAACGTCGGAGTCCAGCAGTACTTC. It encodes CATSDNVGVQQYF.

This clonotype was observed a few times. The chain uses TRBV6-1 and TRBJ1-6; possibly TRBD1 for D (6 bases). CDR1 is MNHNS, CDR2 SASEGT, per germline. This CDR3 region has 13 residues. V shed 6 bases and J shed 10 bases, with 13 bases lying between them. The CDR3 loop is CASRAQGGSPLHF. Here the CDR3 DNA reads TGTGCCAGCAGAGCACAGGGTGGGTCACCCCTCCACTTT.

V usage is TRBV5-1 and J usage is TRBJ1-1; D might be TRBD1 (6 bases). Between the trimmed V and J ends, which lost 3 bases and 8 bases, there was a span of 23 bases. There are 16 residues in the CDR3. Germline V lookup: CDR1 SGHRS, CDR2 YFSETQ. As DNA, the CDR3 is TGCGCCAGCAGCTACGGACAGAATTCCTTCGTCGCCGAAGCTTTCTTT. Translating gives CASSYGQNSFVAEAFF.

The chain is built from TRBV6-5 and TRBJ1-2, with a weak D call TRBD1 (5 bases). The V gene's germline CDR1 is MNHEY and CDR2 SVGAGI. This CDR3 region has 15 residues. Deletions cut 2 bases from V and 4 bases from J, with 14 bases between. CDR3: CASSYRLSGGYGYTF. DNA for the CDR3: TGTGCCAGCAGTTACCGACTCTCGGGGGGCTATGGCTACACCTTC.

The chain is built from TRBV13 and TRBJ1-4; D gene uncertain. The germline V gene encodes CDR1 PRHDT and CDR2 FYEKMQ (reference sequence). This CDR3 comprises 15 residues. V dropped 5 bases and J dropped 8 bases, with 18 bases sitting between them. DNA for the CDR3: TGTGCCAGCAGCCCGCGGGAGGGCCCTGGGGAAAAACTGTTTTTT. Encoded protein: CASSPREGPGEKLFF.

This clonotype was counted between two and nine times. This rearrangement joins TRBV20-1 to TRBJ2-7, with a possible D match to TRBD2 (6 bases). The ends were cut back, 1 base at V and 4 bases at J, with 26 bases in the middle. The germline V gene has CDR1 DFQATT and CDR2 SNEGSKA (reference sequence). The CDR3 is made up of 18 amino acids. The CDR3 loop is CSARVPLEVAEVLYEQYF. The CDR3 nucleotides are TGCAGTGCTAGAGTTCCGTTAGAGGTAGCGGAAGTTCTTTACGAGCAGTACTTC.

The chain has TRBV10-3 and TRBJ1-2; weak D call: TRBD1 (5 bases). CDR1 is ENHRY and CDR2 is SYGVKD in the germline V gene. Trimming took 0 bases from V and 6 from J, leaving 14 bases between them. CDR3 size: 15 residues. The CDR3 DNA follows: TGTGCCATCAGTGAGTCGAGGGGCAGGGAAGATGGCTACACCTTC. Amino acids: CAISESRGREDGYTF.

The rearrangement links TRBV7-2 to TRBJ2-5, with TRBD1 identical over 9 bases. CDR3 length: 16 residues. V shed 4 bases and J 5 bases; nucleotides not matched to a gene: 11. Germline assignment: CDR1 SGHTA and CDR2 FQGNSA. The CDR3 DNA sequence: TGTGCCAGCAGCTCTCGGGGACAGGGAGGTCGGGAGACCCAGTACTTC. Translated: CASSSRGQGGRETQYF.

The chain is built from TRBV7-2 and TRBJ1-4; the D is unclear. The CDR3 has 16 amino acids. Germline CDR1 and CDR2: SGHTA and FQGNSA. The V end was cut by 5 bases, the J end by 12 bases, with 25 bases between. This CDR3 is CASSPTTAGENGELFF. DNA of the CDR3: TGTGCCAGCAGCCCCACCACGGCCGGCGAAAATGGGGAACTGTTTTTT.

This chain joins TRBV12-5 and TRBJ2-3, with 8 nucleotides matching TRBD2. Per germline, CDR1 LGHNT and CDR2 FRNRAP. This CDR3 region has 16 residues. Germline trimming cut 7 bases from V and 5 bases from J; bases unmatched to any gene: 14. CDR3 sequence (DNA): TGTGCTAGTGCCCTCGGGAGGGCGCTAGGAGGAGATACGCAGTATTTT. It encodes CASALGRALGGDTQYF.

This clonotype has just a few counts. This chain connects TRBV2 to TRBJ2-3; 14 bases are a match to TRBD2. This CDR3 contains 16 residues. In germline, CDR1 is SNHLY, CDR2 FYNNEI. Germline trimming cut 6 bases from V and 3 bases from J; bases unmatched to any gene: 5. For the CDR3, the DNA is TGTGCCAGCAGGGGGACTAGCGGGAGAGGGACAGATACGCAGTATTTT. This translates into CASRGTSGRGTDTQYF.

The V call is TRBV4-2, the J call TRBJ1-2, with 8 nucleotides matching TRBD1. Germline CDR1 is LGHNA and CDR2 is YNFKEQ. The junction had 9 bases not matched to a gene; V was cut back by 3 bases and J by 6 bases. This CDR3 comprises 15 residues. CDR3 region: CASSQATGVGDGYTF. The CDR3 nucleotides are TGTGCCAGCAGCCAGGCGACAGGGGTTGGAGATGGCTACACCTTC.

Only a few counts were recorded for this clonotype. The V call is TRBV19, the J call TRBJ2-7, with 12 nucleotides matching TRBD2. Germline V gene lookup returns CDR1 LNHDA and CDR2 SQIVND (reference sequence). The CDR3 totals 14 residues. V dropped 1 base and J dropped 7; count of bases not matched to a gene: 2. Here the CDR3 reads CASSIGLAGAEQYF. The DNA of the CDR3 is TGTGCCAGTAGTATAGGACTAGCGGGAGCGGAGCAGTACTTC.

This clonotype showed up many times. The chain joins TRBV4-1 to TRBJ1-3; 7 bases are a match to TRBD1. Germline V lookup: CDR1 MGHRA, CDR2 YSYEKL. V was pared by 3 bases and J by 8 bases, with 16 bases of the junction left unmatched. The CDR3 is 17 amino acids. The CDR3 sequence: CASSHPPGGIGMDTIYF. In DNA, the CDR3 is TGCGCCAGCAGCCATCCCCCAGGGGGTATTGGTATGGACACCATATATTTT.

The J gene is TRBJ2-3, the V gene TRBV6-5; the D gene is possibly TRBD1 (6 bases). Trimming cost V 6 bases and J 8 bases, with 15 bases left between them. Germline loops: CDR1 MNHEY, CDR2 SVGAGI. This CDR3 has 13 residues. CDR3 residues: CASSRIGGSTQYF. The DNA for the CDR3 is TGTGCCAGCAGCCGAATAGGGGGTAGTACGCAGTATTTT.

This chain uses TRBV3-1 with TRBJ1-1; the D is unclear. The V gene's germline CDR1 is LGHDT and CDR2 YNNKEL (reference sequence). The CDR3 runs 14 residues. V lost 0 bases to trimming and J lost 2 bases, with 7 bases between them. DNA for the CDR3: TGTGCCAGCAGCCAAGACAGGCTAAACACTGAAGCTTTCTTT. This codes for CASSQDRLNTEAFF.

The gene calls are TRBV12-3 or TRBV12-4 and TRBJ1-4, with D maybe TRBD1 (6 bases). The CDR3 contains 14 residues. Trimming took 6 bases from V and 3 from J, leaving 11 bases between them. DNA for the CDR3: TGTGCCAGCAGATCTGACAGGTCTAATGAAAAACTGTTTTTT. Its protein product is CASRSDRSNEKLFF.

This clonotype was seen only a few times. The chain employs TRBV7-2 and TRBJ1-5; D is unclear. Deletions cut 2 bases from V and 0 bases from J, with 11 bases between. Germline V CDR1 and CDR2: SGHTA, FQGNSA. The CDR3 contains 16 residues. The CDR3 nucleotides read TGTGCCAGCAGCTTAATGACACCGTATAGCAATCAGCCCCAGCATTTT. It codes for CASSLMTPYSNQPQHF.

This clonotype was detected ten times or more. The J gene is TRBJ2-1, the V gene TRBV6-2 or TRBV6-3; D not certain. V was cut by 5 bases and J by 0 bases, with 14 bases left in between. This CDR3 is built from 16 residues. Germline loops: CDR1 MNHEY, CDR2 SVGEGT. The chain's CDR3 is CASSATTLYSYNEQFF. The CDR3 DNA reads TGTGCCAGCAGTGCAACAACACTTTACTCCTACAATGAGCAGTTCTTC.

In its sample, this clonotype was seen many times. The chain recombines TRBV12-3 or TRBV12-4 with TRBJ1-1; D is perhaps TRBD1 (6 bases). The CDR3 consists of 18 residues. V lost 4 bases to trimming and J lost 3 bases, with 24 bases between them. The CDR3 DNA reads TGTGCCAGCAGTTCCGGACAGTGGCCGAACGGCCCGTACACTGAAGCTTTCTTT. As protein: CASSSGQWPNGPYTEAFF.

In this sample, this clonotype turned up many times. V gene TRBV7-2 combines with J gene TRBJ2-3, with 7 bases lining up with TRBD1. V gave up 5 bases and J gave up 5 bases; unmatched junction bases: 10. The CDR3 runs to 15 residues. CDR1 and CDR2 from the germline V gene are SGHTA and FQGNSA. The CDR3 region has the DNA TGTGCCAGCAGCCTCGGACAGGCCCGTGGAGATACGCAGTATTTT. Translating it yields CASSLGQARGDTQYF.

The CDR3 DNA follows: TGTGCCAGCAGCCAGGCTCTGGGCCAAGAGACCCAGTACTTC. Its protein is CASSQALGQETQYF. The rearrangement joins TRBV3-1 to TRBJ2-5; D unclear. Trimming shortened V by 3 bases and J by 1 base, and 9 bases separated the two germline ends. In germline, CDR1 is LGHDT, CDR2 YNNKEL (reference sequence). The CDR3 sequence is 14 residues long.

This clonotype appeared many times. This chain connects TRBV7-8 to TRBJ1-5; D ambiguous. Per the germline V gene, CDR1 is SGHVS and CDR2 is FQNEAQ. There are 13 residues in the CDR3. Trimming took 2 bases from V and 7 from J, leaving 9 bases between them. The CDR3 is CASSLSRHQPQHF. The DNA of the CDR3 is TGTGCCAGCAGCTTATCGAGACACCAGCCCCAGCATTTT.

This clonotype was recorded at least ten times. This chain joins TRBV7-2 and TRBJ1-1; no firm D call. The length of the CDR3 is 13 residues. V was shortened by 0 bases and J by 11 bases, with 13 bases between the two germline ends. The germline V gene has CDR1 SGHTA and CDR2 FQGNSA. CDR3 sequence (DNA): TGTGCCAGCAGCTTAGCGACTCAGCAGGCGGCTTTCTTT. Amino acid sequence: CASSLATQQAAFF.

Here the CDR3 DNA reads TGTGCCAGCAGCTACTTACTAGCGGGAACCTACAATGAGCAGTTCTTC. It is translated as CASSYLLAGTYNEQFF. This rearrangement joins TRBV7-6 to TRBJ2-1; TRBD2 aligns across 10 bases. V shed 4 bases, J shed 2 bases, and the junction held 5 bases outside the gene matches. This CDR3 is built from 16 residues. The germline V gene encodes CDR1 SGHVS and CDR2 FNYEAQ.

This clonotype was detected only a few times. The genes are TRBV7-9 and TRBJ2-3; TRBD1 agrees at 9 bases. The junction had 15 bases not matched to a gene; V was cut back by 5 bases and J by 3 bases. The CDR3 covers 18 residues. Germline CDR1 reads SEHNR; CDR2 reads FQNEAQ (reference sequence). CDR3 in DNA: TGTGCCAGCAGCACCCGCCTAGGGACAGGGAAGAGGACAGATACGCAGTATTTT. It is translated as CASSTRLGTGKRTDTQYF.